This T cell receptor beta chain was documented in a study of blood T cell repertoires in COVID-19 (dated by TCRdb to the early 2020s). About the investigation overall: Collaborator samples came from the United States, Italy and Spain and covered acute and convalescent phases of COVID-19. A freely available public database, intended as a resource for researchers studying the immune response to SARS-CoV-2, is where the repertoires were released. Where available, HLA class I and class II types were taken from metadata supplied by the sample provider and were not determined by assay-based typing. Samples were obtained from the ongoing ImmuneRACE study (first 160 participants) and from 950 to 1,500 subjects provided by 6 global collaborators. The material from the prospective study consisted of cDNA or gDNA derived from T cells, B-cell-depleted T cells, or PBMCs. Nearly every sample came with metadata listing a de-identified subject ID, COVID-19 status, age in years and sex. Deeply sampled blood TCRbeta repertoires from subjects exposed to, actively infected with, or recovered from COVID-19 were included in the dataset. Overall study results and their limits: How much clinical and demographic metadata was included differed by source and by participant, and the metadata was provided uncurated.

Its CDR3 holds 12 amino acids, cysteine through phenylalanine. Only the CDR3 region is kept as DNA, spanning 36 bases read in frame from base 1. V and J are truncated by 4 bases and 1 base respectively, leaving an intervening sequence of 8 bases. Via the germline V gene, CDR1 is SQVTM and CDR2 ANQGSEA. Comments on this clone: Its antigen remains unidentified. One base away there is no much larger clone; base qualities are not given.

Whole blood was collected in K2EDTA tubes by collaborating institutions according to the institutions' own protocols. For TCRbeta analysis, collaborators shipped samples in one of three forms: frozen whole blood, isolated PBMCs, or DNA extracted from either of those sample types. TCRbeta CDR3 regions were amplified from genomic DNA by means of the immunoSEQ Assay, a bias-controlled multiplex PCR. The authors' pipeline ran thus. The number of nucleated cells in each sample was estimated by amplification of reference gene primers within the assay. To quantify the absolute abundance of each unique TCRbeta CDR3 rearrangement, sequence reads were collapsed and filtered. For each sample, productive Simpson clonality was calculated as the square root of Simpson's diversity index across productive rearrangements. Here the immuneACCESS table is served through TCRdb, limited to in-frame sequences with V and J called. Missing clones are a known gap in these copies; in checked studies unresolved V genes cover under half, and the rest lacks a known reason. The V and J calls and the clone size are those of that table, but D and trimming were determined from the DNA. The sample table lists around 170,000 clones, around 84% of them with a count of one. The top ten hold around 6.6% of the sample.

Sequenced material: peripheral blood. The chain employs TRBV29-1 and TRBJ2-7, with the D segment identity uncertain. The source is a man in his fifties or sixties with active or convalescent COVID-19. The DNA sequence is TGCAGCGTTGTGGGCAGGTCCTACGAGCAGTACTTC. This sequence encodes CSVVGRSYEQYF.